This T cell receptor (beta chain) was identified during a study of blood T cell repertoires in COVID-19. About the study: Spain, Italy and the United States supplied samples that represented acute and convalescent COVID-19. Nucleic acid was either cDNA or gDNA, and it came from T cells, B-cell-depleted T cells, or PBMCs.

Seattle participants joined during active infection and were tracked over time. Per the study methods: Estimated nucleated cell counts came from reference gene primer amplification. The table came from immunoSEQ multiplex PCR; TCRdb's copy has only in-frame clones and leaves some out. That table is the source of V, J and clone size, and D and trimming were worked out from the DNA. The repertoire holds some 500,000 clones, with about 89% as singletons. In germline, CDR1 is SGDLS, CDR2 YYNGEE. CDR3 length: 15 amino acids. The germline V and J ends were trimmed by 4 bases and 4 bases, with 15 bases remaining between them.

The sequenced sample consisted of peripheral blood. The sequence derives from a woman aged 45-60 years with COVID-19, enrolled during active disease. The chain is built from TRBV9 and TRBJ1-3, with a tentative D call TRBD1 (6 bases). The CDR3 bases are TGTGCCAGCAGCCAGGAGACAGGTTGGGGAAACACCATATATTTT. As protein: CASSQETGWGNTIYF.